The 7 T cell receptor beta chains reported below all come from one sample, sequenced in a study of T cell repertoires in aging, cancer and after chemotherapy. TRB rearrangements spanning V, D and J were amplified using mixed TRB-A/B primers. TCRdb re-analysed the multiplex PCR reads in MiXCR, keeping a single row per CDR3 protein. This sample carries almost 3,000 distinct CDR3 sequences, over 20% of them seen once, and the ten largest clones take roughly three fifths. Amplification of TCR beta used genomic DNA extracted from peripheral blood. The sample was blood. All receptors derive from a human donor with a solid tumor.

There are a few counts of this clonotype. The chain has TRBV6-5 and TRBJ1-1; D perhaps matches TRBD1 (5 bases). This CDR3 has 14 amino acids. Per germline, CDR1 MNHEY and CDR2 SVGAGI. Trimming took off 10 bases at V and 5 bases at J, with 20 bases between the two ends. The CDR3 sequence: CATKNQGLGTEAFF. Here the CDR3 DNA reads TGTGCCACCAAGAATCAGGGTTTGGGAACTGAAGCTTTCTTT.

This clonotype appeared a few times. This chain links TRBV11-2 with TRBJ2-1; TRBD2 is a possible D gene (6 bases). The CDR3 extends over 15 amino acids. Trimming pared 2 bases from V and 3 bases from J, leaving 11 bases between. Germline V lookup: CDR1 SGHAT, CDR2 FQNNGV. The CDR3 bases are TGTGCCAGCAGCTTACTGCAGGGACTCTACAATGAGCAGTTCTTC. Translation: CASSLLQGLYNEQFF. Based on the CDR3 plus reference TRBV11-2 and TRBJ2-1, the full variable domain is EAGVAQSPRYKIIEKRQSVAFWCNPISGHATLYWYQQILGQGPKLLIQFQNNGVVDDSQLPKDRFSAERLKGVDSTLKIQPAKLEDSAVYLCASSLLQGLYNEQFFGPGTRLTVL.

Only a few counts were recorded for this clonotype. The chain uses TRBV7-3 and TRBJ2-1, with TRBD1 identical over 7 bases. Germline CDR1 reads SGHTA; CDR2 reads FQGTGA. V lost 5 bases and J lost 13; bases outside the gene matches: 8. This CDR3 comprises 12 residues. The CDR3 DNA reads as TGTGCCAGCAGCCCCGGGACAGCCCGCCAGTTCTTC. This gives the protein CASSPGTARQFF.

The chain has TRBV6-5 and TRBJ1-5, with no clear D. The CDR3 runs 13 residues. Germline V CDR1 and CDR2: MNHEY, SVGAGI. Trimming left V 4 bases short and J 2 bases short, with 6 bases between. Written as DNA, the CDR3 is TGTGCCAGCAGTTTTTCTGGCAATCAGCCCCAGCATTTT. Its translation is CASSFSGNQPQHF.

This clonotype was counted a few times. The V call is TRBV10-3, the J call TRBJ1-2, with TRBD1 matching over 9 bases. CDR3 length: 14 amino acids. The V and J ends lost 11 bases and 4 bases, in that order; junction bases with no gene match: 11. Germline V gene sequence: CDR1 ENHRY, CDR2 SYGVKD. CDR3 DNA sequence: TGTGCCCCCCGCGAATCACAGGGGGCCTATGGCTACACCTTC. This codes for CAPRESQGAYGYTF.

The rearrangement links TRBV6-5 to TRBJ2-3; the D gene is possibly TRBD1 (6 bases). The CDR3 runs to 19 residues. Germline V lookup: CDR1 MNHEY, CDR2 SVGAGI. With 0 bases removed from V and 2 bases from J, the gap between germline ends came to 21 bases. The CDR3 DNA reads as TGTGCCAGCAGTTACTCGAAATTGAGGGGCTGGGGGCCCACAGATACGCAGTATTTT. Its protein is CASSYSKLRGWGPTDTQYF.

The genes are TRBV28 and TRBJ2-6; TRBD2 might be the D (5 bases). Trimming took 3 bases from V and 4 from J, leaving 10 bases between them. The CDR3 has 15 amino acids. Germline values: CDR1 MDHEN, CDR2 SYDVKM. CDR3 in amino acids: CASSFYGLGANVLTF. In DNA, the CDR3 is TGTGCCAGCAGTTTCTATGGACTGGGGGCCAACGTCCTGACTTTC.